The entry below gives a single T cell receptor beta chain sequence along with its context. Its antigen is still unknown. This record comes from a study of T cells in localized non-small cell lung cancer. Findings and caveats of the study: Sequencing, confined to only one tumor region, leaves heterogeneity possible. With higher T cell density in blood came longer overall survival. T cell clonality was highest in uninvolved adjacent lung, above tumor.

Data came from immunoSEQ multiplex PCR; TCRdb stores just in-frame clones and leaves some out. The data contain 45,000 to 70,000 clones, 70% to 90% of them singletons. Deletions cut 4 bases from V and 9 bases from J, with 4 bases between. This CDR3 is 9 amino acids long. Looked up from germline, CDR1 is SQVTM and CDR2 is ANQGSEA. The V gene is TRBV29-1, the J gene TRBJ2-1; D ambiguous. This clonotype was obtained from a woman between 40 and 69 years old with stage I lung adenocarcinoma. The material sequenced was peripheral blood, taken before any cancer treatment. The CDR3 DNA is TGCAGCGTTGGTGGTGAGCAGTTCTTC. Translated: CSVGGEQFF.